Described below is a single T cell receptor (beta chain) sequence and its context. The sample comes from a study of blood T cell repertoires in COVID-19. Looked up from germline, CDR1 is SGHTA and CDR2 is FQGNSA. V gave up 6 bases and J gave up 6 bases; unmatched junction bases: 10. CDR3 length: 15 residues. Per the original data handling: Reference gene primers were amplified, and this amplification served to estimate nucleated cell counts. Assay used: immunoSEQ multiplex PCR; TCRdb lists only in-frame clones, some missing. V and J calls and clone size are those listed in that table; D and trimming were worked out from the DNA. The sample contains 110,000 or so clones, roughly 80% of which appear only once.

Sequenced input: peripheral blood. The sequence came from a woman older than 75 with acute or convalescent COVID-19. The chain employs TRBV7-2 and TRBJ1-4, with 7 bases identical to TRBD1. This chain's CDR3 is CASSPDRARDEKLFF. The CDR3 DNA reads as TGTGCCAGCAGTCCTGACAGGGCAAGGGATGAAAAACTGTTTTTT.